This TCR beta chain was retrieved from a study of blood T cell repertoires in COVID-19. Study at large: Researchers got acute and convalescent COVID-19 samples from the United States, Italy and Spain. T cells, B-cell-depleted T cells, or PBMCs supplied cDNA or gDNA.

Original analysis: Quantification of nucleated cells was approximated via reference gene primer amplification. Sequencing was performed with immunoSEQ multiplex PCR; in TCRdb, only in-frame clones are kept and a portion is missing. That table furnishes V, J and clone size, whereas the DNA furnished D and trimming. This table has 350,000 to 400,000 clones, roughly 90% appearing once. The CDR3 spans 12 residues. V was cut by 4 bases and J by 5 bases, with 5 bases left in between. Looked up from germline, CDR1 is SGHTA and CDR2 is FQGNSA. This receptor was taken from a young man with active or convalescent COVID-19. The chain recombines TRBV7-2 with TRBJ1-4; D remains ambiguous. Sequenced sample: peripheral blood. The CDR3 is CASSSVNEKLFF. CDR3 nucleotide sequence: TGTGCCAGCAGCTCCGTGAATGAAAAACTGTTTTTT.